Following are 19 T cell receptor beta chains from one sample sequenced in a study of blood T cell repertoires in COVID-19. Data came from immunoSEQ multiplex PCR; TCRdb stores just in-frame clones and leaves some out. The sample includes 360,000 or so clones, roughly 91% of them seen just once. Sequences were obtained from PBMCs or T cells enriched from blood (not recorded which). The source of these receptors is a woman between 25 and 40 years old who had recovered from COVID-19.

The chain recombines TRBV9 with TRBJ1-3, with a weak D call TRBD1 (6 bases). V was clipped by 4 bases and J by 0 bases, with 11 bases between them. This CDR3 has 15 residues. The germline V gene encodes CDR1 SGDLS and CDR2 YYNGEE. CDR3 sequence: CASSPTGNSGNTIYF. The DNA of the CDR3 is TGTGCCAGCAGCCCCACAGGGAACTCTGGAAACACCATATATTTT.

V is TRBV7-8 and J is TRBJ2-7; 8 nucleotides align to TRBD2. Germline V lookup: CDR1 SGHVS, CDR2 FQNEAQ. V lost 1 base to trimming and J lost 3 bases; unmatched junction nucleotides: 5. The CDR3 is 15 residues long. CDR3 sequence reads: CASSLELAVFYEQYF. CDR3 sequence (DNA): TGTGCCAGCAGCTTAGAACTAGCGGTTTTCTACGAGCAGTACTTC.

This chain links TRBV4-1 with TRBJ2-7, with D possibly being TRBD1 (5 bases). This CDR3 is 16 amino acids long. Looked up from germline, CDR1 is MGHRA and CDR2 is YSYEKL. Trimming shortened V by 3 bases and J by 4 bases, and 19 bases separated the two germline ends. CDR3: CASSQVQGILSYEQYF. Written as DNA, the CDR3 is TGCGCCAGCAGCCAGGTCCAGGGTATTCTATCTTACGAGCAGTACTTC.

The J gene is TRBJ1-4, the V gene TRBV5-5; D is perhaps TRBD1 (5 bases). The V gene lost 3 bases and the J gene lost 2 bases, with 14 bases spanning the gap. Germline CDR1 is SGHKS and CDR2 is YYEKEE (reference sequence). The CDR3 length is 16 residues. The DNA of the CDR3 is TGTGCCAGCAGCTGGAGGGGAGGAGCGACTAATGAAAAACTGTTTTTT. Protein product: CASSWRGGATNEKLFF.

The chain employs TRBV9 and TRBJ2-1; D uncertain. Per germline, CDR1 SGDLS and CDR2 YYNGEE. V was clipped by 4 bases and J by 8 bases, with 16 bases between them. This CDR3 is built from 14 residues. CDR3 region: CASSPPSPWYEQFF. CDR3 nucleotide sequence: TGTGCCAGCAGCCCCCCCAGTCCCTGGTATGAGCAGTTCTTC.

V gene TRBV27 combines with J gene TRBJ2-2; 7 bases line up with TRBD1. The CDR3 has 15 amino acids. Losses at the gene ends were 3 bases for V and 7 bases for J; bases not matched to a gene: 8. Per germline, CDR1 MNHEY and CDR2 SMNVEV (reference sequence). DNA for the CDR3: TGTGCCAGCAGTTTGAGGGGGCACCTGGACGGGGAGCTGTTTTTT. Amino acids: CASSLRGHLDGELFF.

Of note for this clone: The sample has other DNA sequences that encode this CDR3 too. The rearrangement uses TRBV30 and TRBJ2-7; a weak D match, TRBD2 (5 bases). The CDR3 sequence is 14 residues long. Germline V gene lookup returns CDR1 GTSNPN and CDR2 SVGIG (reference sequence). V lost 0 bases, J lost 0 bases, and 9 bases lay in between. The CDR3 region has the DNA TGTGCCTGGAGTGTAAGCGGAATCTCCTACGAGCAGTACTTC. Translation gives CAWSVSGISYEQYF.

V is TRBV7-9 and J is TRBJ1-1; possibly TRBD1 for D (6 bases). Germline CDR1 is SEHNR and CDR2 is FQNEAQ (reference sequence). The CDR3 totals 13 residues. Trimming removed 5 bases from V and 4 bases from J, with 11 bases in between. CDR3 sequence: CASSGGAGTEAFF. Here the CDR3 DNA reads TGTGCCAGCAGCGGGGGGGCGGGCACTGAAGCTTTCTTT.

The chain employs TRBV25-1 and TRBJ2-1; 8 nucleotides match TRBD1. The J segment lost 6 bases and the V segment lost 3 bases, leaving 4 bases of the junction unmatched. The CDR3 runs 14 residues. The germline gives CDR1 MGHDK, CDR2 SYGVNS. CDR3 in amino acids: CASSDTGGSNEQFF. The CDR3 DNA sequence: TGTGCCAGCAGTGACACAGGGGGATCCAATGAGCAGTTCTTC.

V usage is TRBV5-8 and J usage is TRBJ1-6; 7 bases map to TRBD1. The V gene end was trimmed by 4 bases and the J gene end by 10 bases; junction bases not matched to a gene: 11. This CDR3 region has 15 residues. CDR1 SGHTS and CDR2 YDEGEE come from the germline V gene. As DNA, the CDR3 is TGTGCCAGCAGCAGGGACAGAGGCTCGACCTCACCCCTCCACTTT. Its protein is CASSRDRGSTSPLHF.

The chain combines TRBV28 with TRBJ1-2; no firm D call. Germline lookup yields CDR1 MDHEN and CDR2 SYDVKM. The CDR3 length is 14 residues. Trimming took 7 bases from V and 8 from J, leaving 20 bases between them. The CDR3 DNA reads TGTGCCAGCACCACCGATAACGCGGTTGTAGGCTACACCTTC. Translating it yields CASTTDNAVVGYTF.

The J gene is TRBJ2-1, the V gene TRBV25-1, with 12 bases aligning to TRBD2. Trimming took 6 bases from V and 6 from J; bases not matched to a gene: 6. CDR3 length: 15 amino acids. Per the germline V gene, CDR1 is MGHDK and CDR2 is SYGVNS. As DNA, the CDR3 is TGTGCCAGCAGCCTACTAGCGGGGGGTCTCAATGAGCAGTTCTTC. It yields the protein CASSLLAGGLNEQFF. Supplemented by reference TRBV25-1 and TRBJ2-1, the full variable domain reads EADIYQTPRYLVIGTGKKITLECSQTMGHDKMYWYQQDPGMELHLIHYSYGVNSTEKGDLSSESTVSRIRTEHFPLTLESARPSHTSQYLCASSLLAGGLNEQFFGPGTRLTVL.

The chain links TRBV7-9 to TRBJ1-4; perhaps TRBD1 as D (5 bases). Trimming left V 1 base short and J 7 bases short, with 13 bases between. The CDR3 contains 15 residues. Germline V CDR1 and CDR2: SEHNR, FQNEAQ (reference sequence). CDR3 in amino acids: CASSLVTGGSEKLFF. The CDR3 DNA sequence: TGTGCCAGCAGCTTAGTAACCGGGGGGAGTGAAAAACTGTTTTTT.

The CDR3 reads CATSRGRTGGFTEAFF. CDR3 bases: TGTGCCACCAGCAGAGGTAGGACAGGGGGCTTCACTGAAGCTTTCTTT. The chain employs TRBV15 and TRBJ1-1; TRBD1 aligns across 11 bases. This CDR3 has 16 residues. Trimming took 1 base from V and 4 from J; bases not matched to a gene: 5. Germline V CDR1 and CDR2: LNHNV, YYDKDF (reference sequence).

This clone has just a few counts. The J gene is TRBJ1-2, the V gene TRBV10-3, with D possibly TRBD1 on 6 matching bases. CDR1 and CDR2 (germline): ENHRY, SYGVKD. Trimming shortened V by 2 bases and J by 4 bases, and 8 bases separated the two germline ends. The CDR3 has 13 residues. The CDR3 region is CAISEGRGYGYTF. The CDR3 bases are TGTGCCATCAGTGAGGGCAGGGGCTATGGCTACACCTTC.

This CDR3 is CASNPRDKDTDTQYF. The CDR3 DNA sequence: TGTGCCAGCAACCCCCGGGACAAAGACACAGATACGCAGTATTTT. The chain links TRBV5-4 to TRBJ2-3; D perhaps matches TRBD1 (6 bases). The CDR3 has 15 amino acids. The ends were cut back, 6 bases at V and 2 bases at J, with 16 bases in the middle. Germline V lookup: CDR1 SGHNT, CDR2 YYREEE (reference sequence).

The CDR3 sequence: CATSRADYSTPQFF. CDR3 bases: TGTGCCACCAGCAGAGCCGACTACTCGACCCCTCAGTTCTTC. The chain couples TRBV15 to TRBJ2-1; maybe TRBD2 (5 bases). Between the trimmed V and J ends, which lost 1 base and 13 bases, there was a span of 17 bases. This CDR3 is built from 14 residues. Germline assignment: CDR1 LNHNV and CDR2 YYDKDF (reference sequence).

The chain recombines TRBV7-2 with TRBJ2-3, with TRBD1 identical over 11 bases. In germline, CDR1 is SGHTA, CDR2 FQGNSA. The junction had 8 bases not matched to a gene; V was cut back by 5 bases and J by 4 bases. This CDR3 is built from 16 residues. The CDR3 region has the DNA TGTGCCAGCAGCCCGTGGGACAGGGGGTTGGCAGATACGCAGTATTTT. Protein sequence: CASSPWDRGLADTQYF.

The CDR3 DNA sequence: TGTGCCAGCAGTTTTCCCCCCTATGAAAAACTGTTTTTT. It codes for CASSFPPYEKLFF. The chain is built from TRBV12-3 or TRBV12-4 and TRBJ1-4; D is uncertain. The CDR3 is made up of 13 amino acids. With 3 bases removed from V and 6 bases from J, the gap between germline ends came to 8 bases.